This TCR beta chain was identified in a study of shared clonotypes between healthy human individuals (dated by TCRdb to about 2020). Regarding the research as a whole: A couple of women and three men aged 18 to 49 years were included in the cohort. For each donor, CD4 naive and CD4 memory were each given three plates, CD8 naive was given two plates, and CD8 memory was given one plate. Blood TCR repertoires of five healthy adults were deeply sequenced to estimate repertoire size and the extent of clonotype sharing between individuals. To increase sequencing depth and limit assay-specific biases, different laboratories used diverse techniques to prepare libraries and sequence TCR repertoires. Each donor's leukapheresis produced roughly between roughly 0.85 and 9 billion PBMCs. General conclusions and limits of the study: Compared with non-shared clonotypes, the clonotypes found in all four sorted-subset donors had higher generation probabilities. Across a few donors, approximately 4.9% of naive CD4, approximately 4% of naive CD8, under 2.5% of memory CD4, and under 0.45% of memory CD8 clonotypes were shared. Estimated clonotype richness was generally larger for naive than for memory subsets. Only blood was sampled, and tissue TCR repertoires likely differ from those in blood. Pairwise subsampling led to the expectation that sequencing depth would affect the degree of clonotype sharing among donors. Because the study included only a small number of donors, the genetic and exposure-history diversity represented was limited. Rarefaction of sorted-subset datasets indicated incomplete sequencing despite the large sequencing depth.

Using the deep immunoSEQ assay, multiplex PCR amplified TCR CDR3 regions from genomic DNA. For each cell subset, the extracted genomic DNA was distributed evenly across all wells of several immunoSEQ 96-well plates, and each plate served as one replicate. For sorted subsets, each replicate PCR was loaded with around 220 ng genomic DNA, equivalent to 25,000 to 35,000 T cell genomes. The purified libraries were quantified using a Qubit 3.0 fluorometer, sized with a Bioanalyzer 2100, and then quantified again using the KAPA Library Quantification kit. Each immunoSEQ 96-well plate was sequenced on its own single-read 150-cycle Illumina NextSeq 550 flow cell. The source study handled its data this way. The immunoSEQ output contained only junctional sequences without quality scores, so filtering could not match that applied to full-length reads. To assign V/J genes and CDR3, sequences were annotated against IMGT germline references using PyIR, a Python wrapper for IgBLAST v1.9. Reads were removed for weak V/J assignments (E-value above 1e-6), missing CDR3, stop codons, out-of-frame junctions, or ambiguous translated residues. A V3J clonotype was defined by an identical inferred V gene, J gene, and CDR3 amino acid sequence. The percentage overlap between two repertoires was calculated by dividing the number of shared unique clonotypes by the size of the smaller repertoire. Richness of each repertoire was evaluated using RTK rarefaction, the Chao1 estimator, and Recon v2.1 estimates of unobserved clonotypes. Generation probabilities for all TCRbeta clonotypes obtained by the gDNA method from a handful of donors were computed using OLGA. TCRdb re-hosts the immuneACCESS table, in-frame sequences only. Its copies lack some clones; in the studies checked, an unresolved V gene accounts for under half of them, and the cause for the rest is not known. V and J calls and clone size are as listed in that table; D and trimming were resolved from the DNA. This sample holds fewer than 2.5 million clones; under 95% were observed only once. The ten most abundant clones make up about 0.34% of the sample.

As for this clone: Its cognate antigen has yet to be identified. Base qualities are not provided; no much larger clone lies one nucleotide away.

Here V drops 4 bases and J drops 5 bases, and the junction holds 16 bases not matched to any gene. Inclusive of the bounding cysteine and phenylalanine, the CDR3 is 19 residues long. The read is trimmed to its CDR3 DNA, 57 bases read in frame from base 1. For CDR1 and CDR2, the germline V gene (reference sequence) lists SEHNR and FQNEAQ. The donors were healthy, HIV-negative adults who had no recently reported acute infections or vaccinations. Only Caucasian adults living in Nashville, Tennessee, USA were represented among the donors. CD4+ T cells were enriched through magnetic negative selection, after which naive cells were positively selected on CD45RA and the remaining negative fraction served as the memory subset. Blood was collected by leukapheresis, and PBMCs were isolated by Ficoll-Histopaque density gradient centrifugation and then cryopreserved in liquid nitrogen vapor phase. Analytical flow cytometry was used to check the purity and quantity of every magnetically sorted T cell population. Genomic DNA was isolated from each sorted fraction and quantified by UV absorbance on a Nanodrop 2000c.

The sequence was obtained from a man aged 18 to 35 in good health. Some clones in this sample may be carry-over from other donors' samples. Material for sequencing was naive CD4+ T cells from PBMCs. This sample's cell subset or site label indicates: CD45RA+ positively selected. The chain joins TRBV7-9 to TRBJ2-2, with 10 bases in between that match TRBD2. This receptor has the CDR3 CASSSPKGSGRIGTGELFF. Read as DNA, the sequence is TGTGCCAGCAGCTCCCCCAAGGGTAGCGGGAGGATCGGGACCGGGGAGCTGTTTTTT.